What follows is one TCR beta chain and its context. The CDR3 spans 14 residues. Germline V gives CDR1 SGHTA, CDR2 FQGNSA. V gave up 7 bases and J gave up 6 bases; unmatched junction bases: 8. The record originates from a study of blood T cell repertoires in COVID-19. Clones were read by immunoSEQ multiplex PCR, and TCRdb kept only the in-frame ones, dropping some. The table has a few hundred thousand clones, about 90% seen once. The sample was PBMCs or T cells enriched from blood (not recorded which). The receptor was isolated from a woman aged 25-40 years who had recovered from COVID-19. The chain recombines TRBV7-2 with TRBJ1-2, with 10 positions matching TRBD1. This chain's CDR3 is CASTGQGGADGYTF. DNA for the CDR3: TGTGCCAGCACCGGACAGGGGGGAGCTGATGGCTACACCTTC.